This record concerns one TCR beta chain sequence. The authors distributed each subset's genomic DNA evenly over several immunoSEQ plates. Assay: immunoSEQ multiplex PCR; the TCRdb copy retains only in-frame clones and omits some. The sample includes 500,000 to 700,000 clones, roughly 96% of them seen just once. This sample is part of a study of shared clonotypes between healthy human individuals. Terminally differentiated effector memory CD45RA+ cells were excluded by CCR7 positive selection of CD45RO-negative cells. This TCR was recovered from a woman younger than 45 in good health. What was sequenced was naive CD8+ T cells sorted from blood.

In DNA form, the CDR3 reads TGCAGCGGGGGGGACGGCCTTTATGGCTACACCTTC. It yields the protein CSGGDGLYGYTF. The chain joins TRBV29-1 to TRBJ1-2; D is possibly TRBD1 (5 bases). There are 12 residues in the CDR3. Germline assignment: CDR1 SQVTM and CDR2 ANQGSEA. Between the trimmed V and J ends, which lost 7 bases and 5 bases, there was a span of 14 bases.